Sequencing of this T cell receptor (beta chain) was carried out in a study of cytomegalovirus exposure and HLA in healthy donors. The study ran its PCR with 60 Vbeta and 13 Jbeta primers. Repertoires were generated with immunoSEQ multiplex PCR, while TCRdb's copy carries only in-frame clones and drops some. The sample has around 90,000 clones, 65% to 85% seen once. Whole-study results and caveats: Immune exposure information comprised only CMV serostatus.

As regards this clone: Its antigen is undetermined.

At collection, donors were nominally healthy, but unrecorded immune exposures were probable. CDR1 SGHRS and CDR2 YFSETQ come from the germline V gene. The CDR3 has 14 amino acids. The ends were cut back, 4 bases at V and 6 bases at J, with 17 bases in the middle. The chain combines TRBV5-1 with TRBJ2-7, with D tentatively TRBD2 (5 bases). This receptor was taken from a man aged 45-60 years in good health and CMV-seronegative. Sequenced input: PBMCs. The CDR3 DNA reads TGCGCCAGCAGCGAAGGCCGGGCCGGAGGCGAGCAGTACTTC. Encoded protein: CASSEGRAGGEQYF.